Listed below are T cell receptor beta chains from one sample, sequenced in a study of PD-1 blockade in classical Hodgkin lymphoma. Only in-frame clones appear in the TCRdb table, and some are missing; sequencing was by immunoSEQ multiplex PCR. The profile covers approximately 43,000 clones, with 85% to 90% appearing a single time and more than 5.5% taken by the ten largest. The sequenced sample was peripheral blood mononuclear cells (PBMCs), obtained before the second cycle of nivolumab. The receptors were gathered from a human donor with classical Hodgkin lymphoma. Both conserved end residues are part of each CDR3. The order of the fields is V gene, J gene, D gene, clone size, CDR3 DNA, CDR3 protein. The D gene is left open where the match is weak. Clone size, where shown, is once, few, many, or a class for clones that have expanded.

TRBV9,TRBJ2-3,NA,NA,TGTGCCAGCAGCGCAGATCCGGGATATAGCACAGATACGCAGTATTTT,CASSADPGYSTDTQYF
TRBV6-5,TRBJ2-2,NA,NA,TGTGCCAGCAGTTCGCGGGGCCGGGGCGGGGAGCTGTTTTTT,CASSSRGRGGELFF
TRBV14,TRBJ1-2,NA,NA,TGTGCCAGCAGCCAAGATATCGGGAGGGGCTACACCTTC,CASSQDIGRGYTF
TRBV7-9,TRBJ1-5,NA,NA,TGTGCCAGCAGCCCCCCAGGGGCTGGCAATCAGCCCCAGCATTTT,CASSPPGAGNQPQHF
TRBV28,TRBJ1-4,NA,once,TGTGCCAGCAGCCCGGGAGAAAAACTGTTTTTT,CASSPGEKLFF
TRBV6-1,TRBJ2-3,NA,NA,TGTGCCAGCAGTGCTCAGAGGGGTTCCACAGATACGCAGTATTTT,CASSAQRGSTDTQYF
TRBV7-2,TRBJ2-3,NA,once,TGTGCCAGCAGCCGGGGCACAGATACGCAGTATTTT,CASSRGTDTQYF
TRBV5-8,TRBJ2-3,NA,NA,TGTGCCAGCAGCACGGGACAACCCCTCACAGATACGCAGTATTTT,CASSTGQPLTDTQYF
TRBV7-6,TRBJ1-5,TRBD1,once,TGTGCCAGCAGCCCCGGGACAGGGCAGAATCAGCCCCAGCATTTT,CASSPGTGQNQPQHF
TRBV2,TRBJ2-5,TRBD1,NA,TGTGCCAGTTCCGCGGGACAGGGACGAGAGACCCAGTACTTC,CASSAGQGRETQYF
TRBV6-6,TRBJ2-7,TRBD1,NA,TGTGCCAGCAGTTACGTGGGGACAGGGTACTACGAGCAGTACTTC,CASSYVGTGYYEQYF
TRBV7-9,TRBJ2-6,NA,once,TGTGCCAGCAGCTTAGACGCATCTGGGGCCAACGTCCTGACTTTC,CASSLDASGANVLTF
TRBV29-1,TRBJ2-1,TRBD2,NA,TGCAGCGTTGAGGGCCTAGCGGGTGTCCCGGGGAATGAGCAGTTCTTC,CSVEGLAGVPGNEQFF
TRBV27,TRBJ1-2,NA,NA,TGTGCCAGCGGGGACAATCCGGGGACCAACTATGGCTACACCTTC,CASGDNPGTNYGYTF
TRBV7-9,TRBJ2-3,TRBD2,few,TGTGCGAGCGGGAGAGCAGATACGCAGTATTTT,CASGRADTQYF
TRBV2,TRBJ2-1,NA,NA,TGTGCCAGCAGTGAAGCGGGTAAGAATGAGCAGTTCTTC,CASSEAGKNEQFF
TRBV28,TRBJ2-4,NA,few,TGTGCCAGCAGTCCGGGACGTCGGGGCATTCAGTACTTC,CASSPGRRGIQYF
TRBV19,TRBJ1-5,NA,NA,TGTGCCAGTAGTTCAACAGGGTTGGGCAATCAGCCCCAGCATTTT,CASSSTGLGNQPQHF
TRBV19,TRBJ1-2,TRBD1,NA,TGTGCCAGTAGTATAAAACCGGGACAGGGGGCGAGAGGCTACACCTTC,CASSIKPGQGARGYTF
TRBV27,TRBJ2-7,TRBD1,NA,TGTGCCAGCAGTTTAGATACTCCAACAGGGGTGGACGAGCAGTACTTC,CASSLDTPTGVDEQYF
TRBV6-1,TRBJ2-5,TRBD1,NA,TGTGCCAACAAAGGGACAGGTGCTCAAGAGACCCAGTACTTC,CANKGTGAQETQYF
TRBV27,TRBJ2-7,NA,NA,TGTGCCAGCAGTTTAACCGCCTCGGGCCACGAGCAGTACTTC,CASSLTASGHEQYF
TRBV18,TRBJ2-1,NA,NA,TGTGCCAGCTCACCGAAGCGTAGCAATGAGCAGTTCTTC,CASSPKRSNEQFF
TRBV6-1,TRBJ1-5,TRBD1,NA,TGTGCCAGCAGTGGACAGGGGTTAGGGCCCCAGCATTTT,CASSGQGLGPQHF
TRBV9,TRBJ2-3,TRBD2,NA,TGTGCCAGCAGCGTAGCAAGCGGGAGTAGCACAGATACGCAGTATTTT,CASSVASGSSTDTQYF
TRBV10-3,TRBJ1-5,NA,NA,TGTGCCATCAGTGGGGGCAGCCCGAAGGAGTCCCAGCATTTT,CAISGGSPKESQHF